These 17 T cell receptor beta chains were all obtained from the same sample, sequenced in a study of blood T cell repertoires in COVID-19. The repertoire was sequenced with immunoSEQ multiplex PCR; TCRdb's copy has only in-frame clones and lacks some. The table has 190,000 or so clones, around 80% seen once. What was sequenced was peripheral blood. The source of these receptors is a human donor with acute or convalescent COVID-19. The donor label of this sample is uncertain.

The chain has TRBV7-2 and TRBJ2-1, with 10 bases aligning to TRBD2. Germline trimming cut 0 bases from V and 12 bases from J; bases unmatched to any gene: 8. Germline CDR1 reads SGHTA; CDR2 reads FQGNSA. The CDR3 sequence is 15 residues long. In DNA form, the CDR3 reads TGTGCCAGCAGCTTAGCTGGGGTAGCGGGAGGCTGGCAGTTCTTC. It specifies CASSLAGVAGGWQFF.

The chain joins TRBV27 to TRBJ1-5; perhaps TRBD1 as D (5 bases). There are 14 residues in the CDR3. Trimming cost V 6 bases and J 2 bases, with 11 bases left between them. The germline V gene has CDR1 MNHEY and CDR2 SMNVEV (reference sequence). The CDR3 DNA sequence: TGTGCCAGCAGACCCGTAGGGGGCAATCAGCCCCAGCATTTT. Protein product: CASRPVGGNQPQHF.

The chain employs TRBV2 and TRBJ2-5; weak D call: TRBD1 (5 bases). CDR1 and CDR2 from the germline V gene are SNHLY and FYNNEI. There are 14 residues in the CDR3. V dropped 1 base and J dropped 5 bases, with 11 bases sitting between them. The DNA for the CDR3 is TGTGCCAGCAGTGAAGGGCAGGGTGCGGAGACCCAGTACTTC. It encodes CASSEGQGAETQYF. The full variable domain, completed using reference TRBV2 and TRBJ2-5, is EPEVTQTPSHQVTQMGQEVILRCVPISNHLYFYWYRQILGQKVEFLVSFYNNEISEKSEIFDDQFSVERPDGSNFTLKIRSTKLEDSAMYFCASSEGQGAETQYFGPGTRLLVL.

A note on this clone: This specimen includes other DNA sequences encoding the same CDR3. CDR3 protein: CSVDQGTDTQYF. The CDR3 coding sequence is TGCAGCGTTGATCAGGGCACAGATACGCAGTATTTT. The V and J genes are TRBV29-1 and TRBJ2-3; unclear D gene. The germline gives CDR1 SQVTM, CDR2 ANQGSEA. The CDR3 extends over 12 amino acids. V lost 3 bases and J lost 1, with 5 bases in between.

This rearrangement joins TRBV7-2 to TRBJ2-7; 8 nucleotides align to TRBD1. CDR3 length: 14 amino acids. V gave up 4 bases and J gave up 2 bases; unmatched junction bases: 4. Germline CDR1 reads SGHTA; CDR2 reads FQGNSA. CDR3 loop: CASSSGQVTYEQYF. The CDR3 nucleotides are TGTGCCAGCAGCTCGGGACAGGTTACCTACGAGCAGTACTTC.

This chain links TRBV6-5 with TRBJ1-5; possible D gene TRBD1, 5 bases. The CDR3 length is 15 residues. Trimming removed 2 bases at V and 2 bases at J, with 10 bases between. Germline V CDR1 and CDR2: MNHEY, SVGAGI. CDR3 nucleotides: TGTGCCAGCAGTTACAGCAGGGAACGCAATCAGCCCCAGCATTTT. Translated, it gives CASSYSRERNQPQHF.

The gene calls are TRBV10-3 and TRBJ2-1; D not certain. The germline gives CDR1 ENHRY, CDR2 SYGVKD. The CDR3 runs to 15 residues. The V end lost 3 bases, the J end lost 3 bases, and 12 bases lay between the germline ends. CDR3 residues: CAISDGERSYNEQFF. Here the CDR3 DNA reads TGTGCCATCAGTGATGGCGAGCGTAGCTACAATGAGCAGTTCTTC.

The sample holds one count of this clone. The chain couples TRBV29-1 to TRBJ2-1; D tentatively fits TRBD1 or TRBD2 (6 bases each). From germline, CDR1 is SQVTM and CDR2 ANQGSEA. The CDR3 contains 10 residues. V dropped 7 bases and J dropped 9 bases, with 10 bases sitting between them. CDR3: CSAGAIEQFF. In DNA, the CDR3 is TGCAGCGCGGGGGCCATTGAGCAGTTCTTC.

This clone appeared a few times. This rearrangement joins TRBV5-1 to TRBJ1-1; 8 bases align to TRBD1. With V trimmed by 2 bases and J by 5 bases, 5 bases remained unmatched. Per the germline V gene, CDR1 is SGHRS and CDR2 is YFSETQ. The CDR3 spans 14 residues. CDR3 amino acids: CASSFGTGGTEAFF. CDR3 bases: TGCGCCAGCAGCTTCGGGACAGGCGGGACTGAAGCTTTCTTT. Full variable domain (rest looked up from reference TRBV5-1 and TRBJ1-1): KAGVTQTPRYLIKTRGQQVTLSCSPISGHRSVSWYQQTPGQGLQFLFEYFSETQRNKGNFPGRFSGRQFSNSRSEMNVSTLELGDSALYLCASSFGTGGTEAFFGQGTRLTVV.

The rearrangement uses TRBV7-9 and TRBJ2-3; 8 bases line up with TRBD1. Per the germline V gene, CDR1 is SEHNR and CDR2 is FQNEAQ (reference sequence). J gave up 1 base and V 5 bases, and 5 bases lay outside the gene matches. The CDR3 is 15 residues long. CDR3: CASSAGTGRTDTQYF. Here the CDR3 DNA reads TGTGCCAGCAGCGCCGGGACAGGTCGCACAGATACGCAGTATTTT.

The chain couples TRBV5-1 to TRBJ2-3; 8 bases agree with TRBD1. The V and J ends lost 0 bases and 1 base, in that order; junction bases with no gene match: 4. Germline loops: CDR1 SGHRS, CDR2 YFSETQ. The CDR3 length is 16 residues. The CDR3 is CASSLGGTGRTDTQYF. Here the CDR3 DNA reads TGCGCCAGCAGCTTGGGGGGGACAGGACGCACAGATACGCAGTATTTT.

V usage is TRBV3-1 (or the pseudogene TRBV3-2) and J usage is TRBJ2-7, with D possibly TRBD1 on 6 matching bases. This CDR3 has 15 residues. Trimming pared 4 bases from V and 3 bases from J, leaving 16 bases between. Germline-derived CDR1 and CDR2 are LGHDT and YNNKEL (reference sequence). The CDR3 coding sequence is TGTGCCAGCAGCCTTAATAGGGGCAGGGGCTACGAGCAGTACTTC. As protein: CASSLNRGRGYEQYF.

The chain combines TRBV13 with TRBJ2-3; 8 nucleotides align to TRBD2. Germline loops: CDR1 PRHDT, CDR2 FYEKMQ (reference sequence). Trimming took 2 bases from V and 3 from J; bases not matched to a gene: 7. This CDR3 region has 16 residues. CDR3 sequence (DNA): TGTGCCAGCAGCTTAACCGGGACTAGATCAACAGATACGCAGTATTTT. Translation gives CASSLTGTRSTDTQYF. Based on the CDR3 plus reference TRBV13 and TRBJ2-3, the full variable domain is AAGVIQSPRHLIKEKRETATLKCYPIPRHDTVYWYQQGPGQDPQFLISFYEKMQSDKGSIPDRFSAQQFSDYHSELNMSSLELGDSALYFCASSLTGTRSTDTQYFGPGTRLTVL.

This clone came up a few times. The rearrangement links TRBV5-1 to TRBJ2-1; 7 bases fit TRBD1. The junction had 18 bases not matched to a gene; V was cut back by 4 bases and J by 11 bases. CDR1 and CDR2 (germline): SGHRS, YFSETQ. CDR3 length equals 16 residues. The CDR3 reads CASSNTGTATPTKQFF. The CDR3 DNA is TGCGCCAGCAGCAATACCGGGACAGCTACCCCTACTAAGCAGTTCTTC.

The chain uses TRBV2 and TRBJ2-1; weak D call: TRBD2 (5 bases). V was clipped by 8 bases and J by 0 bases, with 14 bases between them. Germline V gene sequence: CDR1 SNHLY, CDR2 FYNNEI. The CDR3 has 15 residues. CDR3 DNA sequence: TGTGCCAGCGGTTCAGAGGGAAGCTCCTACAATGAGCAGTTCTTC. Amino acid sequence: CASGSEGSSYNEQFF.

J is TRBJ2-1 and V is TRBV12-3 or TRBV12-4; perhaps TRBD2 as D (6 bases). Trimming removed 5 bases from V and 12 bases from J, with 14 bases in between. The CDR3 length is 12 residues. The CDR3 protein is CASSLLGLSQFF. Written as DNA, the CDR3 is TGTGCCAGCAGTCTGTTGGGACTCTCGCAGTTCTTC.

V and J are TRBV6-4 and TRBJ2-2, with 9 nucleotides matching TRBD2. CDR3 length equals 15 residues. Germline values: CDR1 MRHNA, CDR2 SNTAGT. The V and J ends lost 6 bases and 4 bases, in that order; junction bases with no gene match: 6. The CDR3, as DNA: TGTGCCAGCAGGAAGACTAGCGGAGGCACCGGGGAGCTGTTTTTT. It is translated as CASRKTSGGTGELFF.